The clone carrying this T cell receptor (beta chain) was picked up one time. Data came from immunoSEQ multiplex PCR; TCRdb stores just in-frame clones and leaves some out. This repertoire shows around 100,000 clones, 70% to 90% found once; its top ten account for around 6.5%. The sample originates from a study of blood T cell repertoires in COVID-19. Sequencing was carried out using peripheral blood. This receptor was identified in a woman aged 60-75 years with acute or convalescent COVID-19.

Written as DNA, the CDR3 is TGCAGTGCTAGTCGCGGGGGCACTGAAGCTTTCTTT. This sequence encodes CSASRGGTEAFF. The chain uses TRBV20-1 and TRBJ1-1, with D tentatively TRBD1 (5 bases). The V gene's germline CDR1 is DFQATT and CDR2 SNEGSKA (reference sequence). The CDR3 totals 12 residues. V gave up 3 bases and J gave up 4 bases, with 9 bases separating them.